These 27 T cell receptor beta chains share one sample of origin, sequenced in a study of tumor-infiltrating lymphocytes in primary liver carcinoma. Extraction also yielded germline DNA, while blood RNA was obtained from unsorted whole blood. From 450 to 600 ng total RNA, TCR beta cDNA was generated with a primer in the constant region. Amplification in three nested multiplex PCR rounds with slightly modified ARM-PCR gave rise to TCR beta libraries. Use of TRBV1-TRBV30 forward primers with a C-beta reverse primer characterized the first two PCR rounds, which lasted 10 cycles each. TCRdb passed the multiplex PCR reads through MiXCR, listing each CDR3 protein once. The sample contains hundreds of thousands of distinct CDR3 sequences, over 55% of which appear only once. Sequencing was done on a sample of peripheral blood. Receptors originate from a man aged 35-49 years with primary liver carcinoma and hepatitis B virus infection.

This clonotype has just a few counts. The chain carries TRBV10-2 and TRBJ1-4, with 7 bases matching TRBD1. With V trimmed by 6 bases and J by 7 bases, 8 bases remained unmatched. Germline V gives CDR1 WSHSY, CDR2 SAAADI. This CDR3 has 14 amino acids. The CDR3 region has the DNA TGCGCCAGCAGCCCAAGGGGGCTCGGTGAAAAACTGTTTTTT. The encoded protein is CASSPRGLGEKLFF.

Comment on this clonotype: The CDR3 carries no conserved terminal phenylalanine or tryptophan, so it likely arises from a read error. V gene TRBV5-1 combines with J gene TRBJ2-4, with D tentatively TRBD2 (5 bases). Deletions cut 4 bases from V and 8 bases from J, with 16 bases between. The CDR3 extends over 14 amino acids. Per the germline V gene, CDR1 is SGHRS and CDR2 is YFSETQ. In nucleotides, the CDR3 is TGCGCCAGCAGCCGGACCCTTCCGAGGGACATTCAGTACCTC. It specifies CASSRTLPRDIQYL.

A remark on this clonotype: Possible read error: a much larger clone is one base away. The CDR3 DNA reads as TGTGCCAGCAGCGAAAAGGAGCCCACTCCCCAGCATTTT. Protein sequence: CASSEKEPTPQHF. The chain has TRBV6-9 and TRBJ1-5; unclear D gene. CDR1 is MNHGY, CDR2 SVAAGI, per germline. The V and J ends lost 6 bases and 10 bases respectively, with 16 bases between them. The CDR3 has 13 residues.

About this clonotype: A read error is possible here, since a much larger clone lies one base away. This chain uses TRBV29-1 with TRBJ2-7; D might be TRBD2 (6 bases). This CDR3 is built from 13 residues. V was pared by 5 bases and J by 1 base, with 12 bases between. The V gene's germline CDR1 is SQVTM and CDR2 ANQGSEA. Written as DNA, the CDR3 is TGCAGCGTTCGGACTAACGGGTCCTACGAGCAGTACTTC. Protein product: CSVRTNGSYEQYF.

On this clonotype itself: One end of the junction does not line up with germline, which may come from a read error. This chain joins TRBV11-2 and TRBJ2-5, with D unclear. The J call could be wrong; TRBJ2-7 is a better fit for the DNA end. Germline V gene lookup returns CDR1 SGHAT and CDR2 FQNNGV. The CDR3 has 13 amino acids. This CDR3 is CANSQDRGSEQYF. CDR3 DNA: TGTGCCAACAGCCAAGATCGAGGCTCCGAGCAGTACTTC.

In regard to this clonotype: One end of the junction fails to match germline, which may point to a read error. The chain couples TRBV6-6 to TRBJ2-1; 11 bases match TRBD1. This CDR3 region has 15 residues. The V gene's germline CDR1 is MNHNY and CDR2 SVGAGI (reference sequence). CDR3: CAISYWTGGNNERSF. CDR3 sequence (DNA): TGTGCAATCAGCTATTGGACAGGGGGCAACAATGAGCGGTCCTTC.

The chain uses TRBV7-9 and TRBJ1-2; tentatively, D is TRBD1 (5 bases). Germline V CDR1 and CDR2: SEHNR, FQNEAQ (reference sequence). V lost 5 bases to trimming and J lost 6 bases, with 10 bases between them. The length of the CDR3 is 12 residues. The CDR3 is CASSRGKNGYTF. The CDR3, as DNA: TGTGCCAGCAGCCGGGGCAAAAATGGCTACACCTTC.

The CDR3 DNA follows: TGTGCCAGCAGTCCCAGGGATGCAACTAATGAAAAACTGTTTTTT. It is translated as CASSPRDATNEKLFF. The rearrangement links TRBV5-8 to TRBJ1-4; D may be TRBD1 (5 bases). The V end lost 5 bases, the J end lost 0 bases, and 11 bases lay between the germline ends. The CDR3 runs to 15 residues. The germline V gene has CDR1 SGHTS and CDR2 YDEGEE.

J is TRBJ1-3 and V is TRBV5-5; D is uncertain. The CDR3 covers 14 residues. Germline assignment: CDR1 SGHKS and CDR2 YYEKEE (reference sequence). V lost 0 bases and J lost 3, with 7 bases in between. The CDR3 is CASSLVALGNTIYF. The CDR3 region has the DNA TGTGCCAGCAGCTTGGTGGCCCTTGGAAACACCATATATTTT.

A note on this clonotype: One end of the junction does not line up with germline, which may come from a read error. This sequence joins TRBV7-8 and TRBJ2-5, with D tentatively TRBD1 or TRBD2 (5 bases each). Germline values: CDR1 SGHVS, CDR2 FQNEAQ. The CDR3 has 14 amino acids. The CDR3 loop reads CDSSLVAGRETQYF. The DNA of the CDR3 is TGTGACAGCAGCTTAGTTGCAGGGAGAGAGACCCAGTACTTC.

Concerning this clonotype itself: A much larger clone differs by one base, so this may be a read error. The V call is TRBV6-6, the J call TRBJ2-7; tentative D call: TRBD2 (6 bases). V was trimmed by 6 bases and J by 7 bases, leaving 16 bases between them. There are 13 residues in the CDR3. From germline, CDR1 is MNHNY and CDR2 SVGAGI (reference sequence). In DNA, the CDR3 is TGTGCCAGCAGCCGCGGATCGGGGGAGGAGCAGTACTTC. It encodes CASSRGSGEEQYF.

Of note for this clonotype: At one of its ends the junction is not consistent with the germline gene, which may arise from a read error. This chain uses TRBV14 with TRBJ1-2, with D possibly TRBD1 on 5 matching bases. Per the germline V gene, CDR1 is SGHDN and CDR2 is FVKESK. This CDR3 is built from 16 residues. Here the CDR3 reads CASSRDRGRLCYGYTF. The CDR3 region has the DNA TGTGCCAGTAGCCGAGATCGGGGCCGCCTGTGCTATGGCTACACCTTC.

With regard to this clonotype: This may arise from a read error, as a much more abundant clone is one base away. The chain links TRBV10-3 to TRBJ2-6, with a possible D match to TRBD2 (5 bases). Trimming left V 0 bases short and J 0 bases short, with 21 bases between. Germline V CDR1 and CDR2: ENHRY, SYGVKD. The CDR3 covers 21 residues. CDR3 amino acids: CAISESWGNKRTYSGANVLTF. The CDR3 DNA reads as TGTGCCATCAGTGAGTCCTGGGGTAACAAGCGGACCTACTCTGGGGCCAACGTCCTGACTTTC.

With respect to this clonotype: A much larger clone is a single base away; this may be a read error. The conserved final phenylalanine or tryptophan is absent from the CDR3, which likely points to a read error. The rearrangement links TRBV6-2 or TRBV6-3 to TRBJ2-7; 7 bases match TRBD1. V was pared by 2 bases and J by 3 bases, with 4 bases of the junction left unmatched. Germline CDR1 reads MNHEY; CDR2 reads SVGEGT. This CDR3 spans 14 amino acids. The CDR3 nucleotides read TGTGCCAGCAGTTACCTCGGGACAGACTACGAGCAGTACCTC. The encoded protein is CASSYLGTDYEQYL.

V usage is TRBV4-3 and J usage is TRBJ1-4, with TRBD1 as a possible D gene (6 bases). Germline V CDR1 and CDR2: LGHNA, YSLEER. The CDR3 is 20 amino acids. Trimming stripped 5 bases from V and 5 bases from J, with 30 bases between. The CDR3 region is CASSESPALWGQRPNEKLFF. As DNA, the CDR3 is TGCGCCAGCAGCGAATCACCCGCATTATGGGGGCAGCGGCCCAATGAAAAACTGTTTTTT.

The V gene is TRBV11-1, the J gene TRBJ1-6; D is ambiguous. The germline CDR1 and CDR2 sequences are SGHAT and FQDESV (reference sequence). Between the trimmed V and J ends, which lost 5 bases and 17 bases, there was a span of 19 bases. The CDR3 loop spans 13 amino acids. In DNA form, the CDR3 reads TGTGCCAGCAGCCAGACACTGGTTTCGCCCATCCACTTT. This translates into CASSQTLVSPIHF.

This clonotype is a singleton in its sample. The chain combines TRBV10-2 with TRBJ2-7; no clear D. The CDR3 spans 13 residues. The ends were cut back, 4 bases at V and 5 bases at J, with 12 bases in the middle. Germline V gene sequence: CDR1 WSHSY, CDR2 SAAADI. CDR3 protein: CASSGSSHHEQYF. CDR3 DNA: TGCGCCAGCAGTGGTAGCAGTCACCACGAGCAGTACTTC.

This clonotype has a handful of counts. The chain joins TRBV10-3 to TRBJ2-7; 8 bases are a match to TRBD1. This CDR3 contains 13 residues. Germline trimming cut 7 bases from V and 2 bases from J; bases unmatched to any gene: 4. CDR1 is ENHRY and CDR2 is SYGVKD in the germline V gene. As DNA, the CDR3 is TGTGCCATCATGGGACAGGCTACCTACGAGCAGTACTTC. Translating it yields CAIMGQATYEQYF.

This clonotype was detected ten times or more. The chain employs TRBV10-3 and TRBJ1-1, with 9 bases fitting TRBD1. The junction had 8 bases not matched to a gene; V was cut back by 10 bases and J by 5 bases. This CDR3 region has 13 residues. Germline V gene lookup returns CDR1 ENHRY and CDR2 SYGVKD. In DNA form, the CDR3 reads TGTGCCACCCGACAGGGACAGGGTACTGAAGCTTTCTTT. As protein: CATRQGQGTEAFF.

A remark on this clonotype: A much larger clone differs from this one at a single base, so this may be a read error. V is TRBV6-2 or TRBV6-3 and J is TRBJ2-7; no firm D call. The CDR3 sequence is 11 residues long. CDR1 and CDR2 (germline): MNHEY, SVGEGT. The CDR3, as DNA: TGTGCCAGCAGTCCACAGTACGATCAGTACTTC. Translation: CASSPQYDQYF.

This clonotype was observed many times. The genes are TRBV28 and TRBJ1-1; D call uncertain. The CDR3 is 12 residues long. V was pared by 2 bases and J by 10 bases, with 11 bases between. From germline, CDR1 is MDHEN and CDR2 SYDVKM. The CDR3 reads CASSLGTPGAFF. CDR3 sequence (DNA): TGTGCCAGCAGTTTAGGTACCCCAGGAGCTTTCTTT.

CDR3 coding DNA: TGTGCCAGCAGCTTGGACATGAACACCGGGGAGCTGTTTTTT. As protein: CASSLDMNTGELFF. This chain joins TRBV7-8 and TRBJ2-2; the D gene is possibly TRBD1 (5 bases). Germline V gene data show CDR1 as SGHVS and CDR2 as FQNEAQ. The V gene lost 3 bases and the J gene lost 1 base, with 6 bases spanning the gap. CDR3 length equals 14 residues.

Note on this clonotype: A clone one base away is much larger, so this may be a read error. This rearrangement joins TRBV29-1 to TRBJ1-2; perhaps TRBD1 as D (5 bases). CDR3 length equals 12 residues. The germline gives CDR1 SQVTM, CDR2 ANQGSEA. The CDR3 DNA reads TGCAGCGTTCACCGGGGGAACTATGGCAACACCTTC. It encodes CSVHRGNYGNTF.

There are many counts of this clonotype. The rearrangement joins TRBV10-3 to TRBJ2-1; D tentatively reads TRBD1 or TRBD2 (7 bases each). Germline CDR1 ENHRY, CDR2 SYGVKD. Trimming removed 10 bases from V and 4 bases from J, with 14 bases in between. The CDR3 is 13 amino acids. The DNA of the CDR3 is TGTGCCAGTCAGGGGGAGGGATACAATGAGCAGTTCTTC. Translated: CASQGEGYNEQFF.

Notes on this clonotype: A clone one base away is much larger, so this may be a read error. The J gene is TRBJ2-5, the V gene TRBV4-1; weak D call: TRBD2 (5 bases). V lost 1 base and J lost 7, with 16 bases in between. This CDR3 has 15 amino acids. Germline V gene lookup returns CDR1 MGHRA and CDR2 YSYEKL. The CDR3 region is CASSQAGNYLGTQYF. DNA for the CDR3: TGCGCCAGCAGCCAAGCCGGGAATTATTTGGGGACCCAGTACTTC.

In the case of this clonotype: It is likely a read error, because the conserved phenylalanine at the end of the CDR3 is missing. V usage is TRBV6-1 and J usage is TRBJ1-3; D is possibly TRBD1 (5 bases). The CDR3 sequence is 15 residues long. Germline CDR1 reads MNHNS; CDR2 reads SASEGT. The CDR3 here is CPSSEWGNSGNTIYS. The DNA of the CDR3 is TGTCCCAGCAGTGAGTGGGGCAACTCTGGAAACACCATATATTCT.

As DNA, the CDR3 is TGTGCCAGCAGCTATCCGCGCGGGAGGGGCCATGAGCAGTTCTTC. Protein product: CASSYPRGRGHEQFF. The rearrangement links TRBV5-4 to TRBJ2-1; 9 bases align to TRBD2. J was trimmed by 8 bases and V by 3 bases; bases with no gene match: 9. CDR1 is SGHNT and CDR2 is YYREEE in the germline V gene (reference sequence). The CDR3 has 15 residues. The whole variable domain, filled in from reference TRBV5-4 and TRBJ2-1, reads ETGVTQSPTHLIKTRGQQVTLRCSSQSGHNTVSWYQQALGQGPQFIFQYYREEENGRGNFPPRFSGLQFPNYSSELNVNALELDDSALYLCASSYPRGRGHEQFFGPGTRLTVL.